These 7 T cell receptor beta chains originate from one sample sequenced in a study of blood T cells in healthy people across ages. Next came a second PCR, run for about 7 to 11 cycles, which used a sample-barcoded 5' primer along with a J-beta primer mix. TCRdb ran MiXCR on the 5' RACE reads and lists one entry per CDR3 protein. The sample has 790,000 or so distinct CDR3 sequences, 46% seen once. The sample was blood. The receptor set was obtained from an elderly man in good health.

The V and J genes are TRBV18 and TRBJ2-7; 8 nucleotides line up with TRBD2. This CDR3 spans 15 amino acids. V shed 2 bases, J shed 3 bases, and the junction held 6 bases outside the gene matches. Germline CDR1 is KGHSH and CDR2 is LQKENI. The CDR3 coding sequence is TGTGCCAGCTCACCAGCGGGAGGCTTCCTCTACGAGCAGTACTTC. This encodes CASSPAGGFLYEQYF.

This sequence joins TRBV20-1 and TRBJ2-3, with 13 bases aligning to TRBD2. Germline V lookup: CDR1 DFQATT, CDR2 SNEGSKA (reference sequence). The trim removed 3 bases at V and 7 bases at J, leaving 4 bases unmatched. The CDR3 is made up of 14 amino acids. As DNA, the CDR3 is TGCAGTGCTAGTACTAGCGGGAGGGTGAATACGCAGTATTTT. Residues: CSASTSGRVNTQYF.

This clonotype was observed a few times. This chain joins TRBV11-2 and TRBJ2-1; D is possibly TRBD1 or TRBD2 (5 bases each). The CDR3 spans 15 residues. Germline loops: CDR1 SGHAT, CDR2 FQNNGV. Trimming pared 3 bases from V and 1 base from J, leaving 10 bases between. The CDR3 DNA is TGTGCCAGCAGCTTGGGGACCGATTCCTACAATGAGCAGTTCTTC. As protein: CASSLGTDSYNEQFF.

This clonotype was seen many times. This chain joins TRBV9 and TRBJ2-1, with 11 bases fitting TRBD2. The CDR3 runs to 15 residues. CDR1 and CDR2 (germline): SGDLS, YYNGEE. The V segment lost 4 bases and the J segment 7 bases; nucleotides outside the gene matches: 7. The CDR3 spells CASSLLTSGNNEQFF. The CDR3 DNA follows: TGTGCCAGCAGCCTCTTGACTAGCGGGAATAATGAGCAGTTCTTC.

The V gene is TRBV20-1, the J gene TRBJ2-4; tentatively, D is TRBD1 or TRBD2 (6 bases each). The end of the DNA fits TRBJ2-5 better, so the J call may be wrong. The CDR3 sequence is 14 residues long. The germline gives CDR1 DFQATT, CDR2 SNEGSKA (reference sequence). The CDR3 sequence: CSATPEGGQETQYF. The DNA of the CDR3 is TGCAGTGCCACCCCTGAGGGGGGCCAAGAGACCCAGTACTTC.

The chain is built from TRBV20-1 and TRBJ2-3, with D maybe TRBD1 (6 bases). V was trimmed by 4 bases and J by 2 bases, leaving 19 bases between them. The CDR3 has 16 residues. Germline loops: CDR1 DFQATT, CDR2 SNEGSKA (reference sequence). CDR3 residues: CSATEVRGGYTDTQYF. As DNA, the CDR3 is TGCAGTGCTACTGAAGTCAGGGGTGGGTACACAGATACGCAGTATTTT.

This clonotype was seen once. This may be a read error: a much more frequent sequence differs by one nucleotide. The chain is built from TRBV12-3 or TRBV12-4 and TRBJ2-7; 11 bases are shared with TRBD2. The CDR3 runs to 16 residues. After removal of 5 bases from V and 2 bases from J, the junction contained 8 bases not matched to a gene. CDR3 nucleotides: TGTGCCAGCAGTGGCCCGGGACTAGCGGCCCCCTACGAGCAGTACTTC. Protein product: CASSGPGLAAPYEQYF.